This T cell receptor beta chain is from a study of blood T cell repertoires in COVID-19. The study assigned cohorts using participant-reported clinical history. Assay used: immunoSEQ multiplex PCR; TCRdb lists only in-frame clones, some missing. This table holds about 230,000 clones, over 80% found once. CDR1 and CDR2 from the germline V gene are SGHRS and YFSETQ. V was pared by 0 bases and J by 3 bases, with 12 bases of the junction left unmatched. The CDR3 is made up of 18 amino acids. The receptor comes from a woman aged 25 to 39 who had been exposed to COVID-19. The source material was PBMCs or T cells enriched from blood (not recorded which). The chain employs TRBV5-1 and TRBJ1-5; the match to TRBD1 covers 7 bases. In DNA form, the CDR3 reads TGCGCCAGCAGCTTGGTGGGCGTGCAGGGGGGAGCCAATCAGCCCCAGCATTTT. This gives the protein CASSLVGVQGGANQPQHF.